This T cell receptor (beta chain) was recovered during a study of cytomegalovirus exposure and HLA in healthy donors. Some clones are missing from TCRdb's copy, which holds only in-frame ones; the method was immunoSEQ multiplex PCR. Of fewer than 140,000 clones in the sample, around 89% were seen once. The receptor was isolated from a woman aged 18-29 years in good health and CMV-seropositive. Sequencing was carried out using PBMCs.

The CDR3 sequence is CASSQDRSSPEAFF. The CDR3 bases are TGCGCCAGCAGCCAAGATAGGAGTAGCCCTGAAGCTTTCTTT. The chain couples TRBV4-3 to TRBJ1-1; no definite D call. Trimming removed 0 bases from V and 6 bases from J, with 11 bases in between. The CDR3 totals 14 residues. CDR1 LGHNA and CDR2 YSLEER come from the germline V gene.